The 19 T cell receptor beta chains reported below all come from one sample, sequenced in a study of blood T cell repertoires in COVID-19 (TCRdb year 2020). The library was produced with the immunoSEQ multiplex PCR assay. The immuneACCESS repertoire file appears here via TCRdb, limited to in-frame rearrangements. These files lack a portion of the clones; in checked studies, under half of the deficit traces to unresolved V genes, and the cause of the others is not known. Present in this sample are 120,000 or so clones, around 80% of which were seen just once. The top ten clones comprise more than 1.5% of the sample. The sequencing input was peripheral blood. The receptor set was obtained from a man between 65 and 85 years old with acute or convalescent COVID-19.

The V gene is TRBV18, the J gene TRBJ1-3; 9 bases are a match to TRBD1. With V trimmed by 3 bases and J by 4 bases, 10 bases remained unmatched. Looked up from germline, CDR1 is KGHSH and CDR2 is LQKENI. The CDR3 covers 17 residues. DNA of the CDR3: TGTGCCAGCTCACCCCTCCGGACAGGGGAAACCGGAAACACCATATATTTT. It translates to CASSPLRTGETGNTIYF.

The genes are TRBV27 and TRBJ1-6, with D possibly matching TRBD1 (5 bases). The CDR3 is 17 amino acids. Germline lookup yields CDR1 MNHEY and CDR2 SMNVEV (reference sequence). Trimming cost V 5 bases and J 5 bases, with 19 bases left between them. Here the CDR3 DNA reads TGTGCCAGCAGTGGACGGGGGGTCGGTCTAGATAATTCACCCCTCCACTTT. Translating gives CASSGRGVGLDNSPLHF.

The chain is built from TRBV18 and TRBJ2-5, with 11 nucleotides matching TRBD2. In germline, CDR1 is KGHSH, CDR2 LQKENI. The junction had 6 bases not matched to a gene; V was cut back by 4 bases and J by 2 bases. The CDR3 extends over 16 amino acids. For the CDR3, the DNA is TGTGCCAGCTCACTAAGACTAGCGGGGCAGCAAGAGACCCAGTACTTC. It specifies CASSLRLAGQQETQYF.

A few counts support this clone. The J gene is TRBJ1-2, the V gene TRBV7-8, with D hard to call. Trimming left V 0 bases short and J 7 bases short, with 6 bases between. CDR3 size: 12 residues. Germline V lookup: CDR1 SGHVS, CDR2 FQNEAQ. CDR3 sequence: CASSLADSGYTF. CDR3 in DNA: TGTGCCAGCAGCTTAGCCGACTCTGGCTACACCTTC. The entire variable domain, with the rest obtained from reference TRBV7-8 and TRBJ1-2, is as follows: GAGVSQSPRYKVAKRGQDVALRCDPISGHVSLFWYQQALGQGPEFLTYFQNEAQLDKSGLPSDRFFAERPEGSVSTLKIQRTQQEDSAVYLCASSLADSGYTFGSGTRLTVV.

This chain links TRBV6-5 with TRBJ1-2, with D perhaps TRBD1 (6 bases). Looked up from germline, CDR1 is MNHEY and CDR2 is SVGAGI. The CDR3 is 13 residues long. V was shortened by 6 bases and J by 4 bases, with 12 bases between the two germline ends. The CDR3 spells CASRLRQVYGYTF. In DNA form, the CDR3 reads TGTGCCAGCAGACTTAGACAGGTCTATGGCTACACCTTC.

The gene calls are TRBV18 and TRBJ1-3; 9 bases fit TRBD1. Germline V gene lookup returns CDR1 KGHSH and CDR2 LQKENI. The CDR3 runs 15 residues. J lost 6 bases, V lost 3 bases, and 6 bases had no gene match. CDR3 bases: TGTGCCAGCTCACCCGGGACAGGGAAGGAAAACACCATATATTTT. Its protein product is CASSPGTGKENTIYF. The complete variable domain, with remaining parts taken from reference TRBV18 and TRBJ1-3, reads NAGVMQNPRHLVRRRGQEARLRCSPMKGHSHVYWYRQLPEEGLKFMVYLQKENIIDESGMPKERFSAEFPKEGPSILRIQQVVRGDSAAYFCASSPGTGKENTIYFGEGSWLTVV.

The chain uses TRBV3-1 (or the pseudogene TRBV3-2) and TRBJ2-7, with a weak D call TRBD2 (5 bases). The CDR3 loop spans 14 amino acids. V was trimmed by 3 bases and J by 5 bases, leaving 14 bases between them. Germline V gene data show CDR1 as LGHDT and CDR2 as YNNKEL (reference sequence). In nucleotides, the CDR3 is TGTGCCAGCAGCCACCTGATACGGGGTGACGAGCAGTACTTC. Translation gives CASSHLIRGDEQYF.

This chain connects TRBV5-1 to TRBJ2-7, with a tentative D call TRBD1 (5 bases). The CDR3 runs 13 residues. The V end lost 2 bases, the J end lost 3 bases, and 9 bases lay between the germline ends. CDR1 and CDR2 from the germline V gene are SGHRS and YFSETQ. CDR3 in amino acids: CASSFDSYYEQYF. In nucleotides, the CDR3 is TGCGCCAGCAGCTTTGACAGTTACTACGAGCAGTACTTC.

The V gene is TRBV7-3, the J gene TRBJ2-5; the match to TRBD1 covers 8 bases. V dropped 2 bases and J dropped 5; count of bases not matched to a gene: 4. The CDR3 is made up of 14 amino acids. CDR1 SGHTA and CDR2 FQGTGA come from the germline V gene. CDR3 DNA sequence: TGTGCCAGCAGCTTACAGGGGGCTGAGGAGACCCAGTACTTC. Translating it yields CASSLQGAEETQYF.

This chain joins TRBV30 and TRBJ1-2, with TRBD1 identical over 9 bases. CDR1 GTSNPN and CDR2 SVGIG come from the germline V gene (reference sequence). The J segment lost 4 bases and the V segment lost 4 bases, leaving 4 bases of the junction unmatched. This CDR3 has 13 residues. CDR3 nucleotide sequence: TGTGCCTGGACCGGGACAGGGTCCTATGGCTACACCTTC. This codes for CAWTGTGSYGYTF.

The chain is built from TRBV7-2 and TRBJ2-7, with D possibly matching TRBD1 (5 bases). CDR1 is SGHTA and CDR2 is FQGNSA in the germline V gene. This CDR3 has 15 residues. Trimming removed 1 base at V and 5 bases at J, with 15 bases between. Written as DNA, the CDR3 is TGTGCCAGCAGCTTAGGTCCAGGGAAGGTTGACGAGCAGTACTTC. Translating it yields CASSLGPGKVDEQYF.

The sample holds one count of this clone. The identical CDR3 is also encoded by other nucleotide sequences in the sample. The CDR3 DNA reads TGCGCCAGCAGCTTGGGCCAGGGCCAAGAGACCCAGTACTTC. The encoded protein is CASSLGQGQETQYF. The genes are TRBV5-1 and TRBJ2-5; D is possibly TRBD1 (5 bases). The CDR3 runs to 14 residues. V was cut by 0 bases and J by 1 base, with 7 bases left in between. The V gene's germline CDR1 is SGHRS and CDR2 YFSETQ.

The CDR3 DNA reads as TGTGCCAGCAGTACCGACGGGTATCAGCCCCAGCATTTT. Its protein product is CASSTDGYQPQHF. The rearrangement links TRBV28 to TRBJ1-5, with no clear D. The V end lost 5 bases, the J end lost 5 bases, and 10 bases lay between the germline ends. The CDR3 runs 13 residues. The germline CDR1 and CDR2 sequences are MDHEN and SYDVKM. Supplemented by reference TRBV28 and TRBJ1-5, the full variable domain reads DVKVTQSSRYLVKRTGEKVFLECVQDMDHENMFWYRQDPGLGLRLIYFSYDVKMKEKGDIPEGYSVSREKKERFSLILESASTNQTSMYLCASSTDGYQPQHFGDGTRLSIL.

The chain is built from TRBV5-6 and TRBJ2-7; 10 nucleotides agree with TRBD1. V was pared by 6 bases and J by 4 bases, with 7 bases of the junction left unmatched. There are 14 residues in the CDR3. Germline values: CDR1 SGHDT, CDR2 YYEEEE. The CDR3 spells CASTWGQGSYEQYF. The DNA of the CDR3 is TGTGCCAGCACCTGGGGACAGGGGTCTTACGAGCAGTACTTC.

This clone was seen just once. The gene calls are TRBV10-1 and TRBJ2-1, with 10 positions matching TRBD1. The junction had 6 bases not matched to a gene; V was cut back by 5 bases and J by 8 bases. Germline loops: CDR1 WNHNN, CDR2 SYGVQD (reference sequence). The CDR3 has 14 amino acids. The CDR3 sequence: CASSLGQGSDEQFF. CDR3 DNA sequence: TGCGCCAGCAGTTTGGGACAGGGGAGTGATGAGCAGTTCTTC.

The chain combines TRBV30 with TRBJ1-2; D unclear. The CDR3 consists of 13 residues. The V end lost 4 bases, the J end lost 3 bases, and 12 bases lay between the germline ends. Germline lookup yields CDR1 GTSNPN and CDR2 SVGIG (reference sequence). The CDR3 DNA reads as TGTGCCTGGACTAGGCGGGTGTACTATGGCTACACCTTC. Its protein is CAWTRRVYYGYTF.

The CDR3 DNA follows: TGTGCCAGCAGCGTTTCCGGGGGGTCCATCTACGAGCAGTACTTC. It specifies CASSVSGGSIYEQYF. The chain employs TRBV9 and TRBJ2-7; 7 bases are a match to TRBD2. Germline V CDR1 and CDR2: SGDLS, YYNGEE. With 2 bases clipped from V and 3 bases from J, the junction kept 8 bases outside the gene matches. This CDR3 is 15 amino acids long.

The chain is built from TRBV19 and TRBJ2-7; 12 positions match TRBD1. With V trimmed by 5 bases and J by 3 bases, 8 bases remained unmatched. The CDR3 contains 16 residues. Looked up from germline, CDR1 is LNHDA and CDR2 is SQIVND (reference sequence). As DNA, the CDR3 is TGTGCCAGTAGTTCCCCCGGGACAGGGGGCCTCTACGAGCAGTACTTC. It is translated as CASSSPGTGGLYEQYF.

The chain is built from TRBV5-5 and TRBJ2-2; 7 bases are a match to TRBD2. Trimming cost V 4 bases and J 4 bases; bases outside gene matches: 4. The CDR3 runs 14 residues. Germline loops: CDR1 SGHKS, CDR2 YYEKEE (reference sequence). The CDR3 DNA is TGTGCCAGCAGCCTACTAGCGAGCACCGGGGAGCTGTTTTTT. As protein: CASSLLASTGELFF.